These 7 T cell receptor beta chains came from one sample sequenced in a study of T cell changes during pregnancy in multiple sclerosis. The assay was immunoSEQ multiplex PCR, and TCRdb's table has in-frame clones only and misses some. The sample holds 40,000 to 50,000 clones, 80% to 90% seen once. The source material was CD4+ T cells from peripheral blood mononuclear cells, sampled in the first trimester of pregnancy. These TCRs come from a female donor with multiple sclerosis, enrolled in a pregnancy study.

The J gene is TRBJ1-1, the V gene TRBV28, with a weak D call TRBD1 (5 bases). The CDR3 length is 13 residues. The germline CDR1 and CDR2 sequences are MDHEN and SYDVKM. Trimming left V 7 bases short and J 4 bases short, with 13 bases between. CDR3 sequence: CASIQGRITEAFF. The CDR3 region has the DNA TGTGCCAGCATTCAGGGTCGGATCACTGAAGCTTTCTTT.

The chain links TRBV4-2 to TRBJ1-4; D perhaps matches TRBD1 (5 bases). Germline V gene data show CDR1 as LGHNA and CDR2 as YNFKEQ. V was trimmed by 5 bases and J by 1 base, leaving 17 bases between them. This CDR3 spans 17 amino acids. DNA of the CDR3: TGTGCCAGCAGCAAGCAACTGACGGGGGTAACTAATGAAAAACTGTTTTTT. This sequence encodes CASSKQLTGVTNEKLFF.

This chain links TRBV13 with TRBJ1-2; no clear D. Germline CDR1 PRHDT, CDR2 FYEKMQ (reference sequence). V lost 2 bases and J 9 bases, leaving 10 bases between the germline ends. The CDR3 runs to 12 residues. The CDR3 nucleotides are TGTGCCAGCAGCTTAAGACTCGAGAGCTACACCTTC. Its translation: CASSLRLESYTF.

This chain uses TRBV18 with TRBJ1-2, with D maybe TRBD1 (5 bases). Per germline, CDR1 KGHSH and CDR2 LQKENI. This CDR3 has 15 amino acids. V lost 3 bases and J 3 bases, leaving 14 bases between the germline ends. The CDR3 protein is CASSPATAFYYGYTF. The CDR3 nucleotides read TGTGCCAGCTCACCGGCGACAGCGTTTTACTATGGCTACACCTTC.

The rearrangement links TRBV10-3 to TRBJ1-1, with D tentatively TRBD1 (5 bases). The germline gives CDR1 ENHRY, CDR2 SYGVKD. V was trimmed by 0 bases and J by 6 bases, leaving 14 bases between them. The CDR3 has 15 amino acids. The CDR3 DNA is TGTGCCATCAGTGAGTCGCGGCAGGGAGGCGCTGAAGCTTTCTTT. This codes for CAISESRQGGAEAFF.

This clone was seen once. The chain has TRBV28 and TRBJ2-3; maybe TRBD1 (6 bases). The V end lost 4 bases, the J end lost 2 bases, and 16 bases lay between the germline ends. There are 16 residues in the CDR3. Germline V CDR1 and CDR2: MDHEN, SYDVKM. CDR3 coding DNA: TGTGCCAGCAGTTCTGGGGGCGGACGTGCCACAGATACGCAGTATTTT. It codes for CASSSGGGRATDTQYF.

This chain links TRBV6-6 with TRBJ2-7, with a tentative D call TRBD1 (5 bases). This CDR3 is 12 amino acids long. CDR1 and CDR2 (germline): MNHNY, SVGAGI (reference sequence). Trimming left V 5 bases short and J 6 bases short, with 11 bases between. The CDR3 region has the DNA TGTGCCAGCAGTCCGTCAAGGGGCGAGCAGTACTTC. Its protein product is CASSPSRGEQYF.